This TCR beta chain was found in a study of T cell repertoires in ileal Crohn's disease. Study outcomes and limitations: Every patient over 26.8% clonality showed endoscopic recurrence.

Germline lookup yields CDR1 SGDLS and CDR2 YYNGEE. V shed 3 bases and J shed 10 bases, with 8 bases lying between them. This CDR3 contains 11 residues. Of note for this clone: Its specificity is unknown.

Eligibility required adulthood, ileal or ileocolonic Crohn's disease and indicated ileocolonic resection. Assay: immunoSEQ multiplex PCR; the TCRdb copy retains only in-frame clones and omits some. The sample consists of fewer than 4,500 clones, roughly 80% of them appearing once. The rearrangement uses TRBV9 and TRBJ2-4, with D tentatively TRBD1 (6 bases). The clonotype was recovered from an adult with Crohn's disease. Sequenced input: ileal tissue. The chain's CDR3 is CASSAGEIQYF. In DNA form, the CDR3 reads TGTGCCAGCAGCGCAGGGGAAATTCAGTACTTC.